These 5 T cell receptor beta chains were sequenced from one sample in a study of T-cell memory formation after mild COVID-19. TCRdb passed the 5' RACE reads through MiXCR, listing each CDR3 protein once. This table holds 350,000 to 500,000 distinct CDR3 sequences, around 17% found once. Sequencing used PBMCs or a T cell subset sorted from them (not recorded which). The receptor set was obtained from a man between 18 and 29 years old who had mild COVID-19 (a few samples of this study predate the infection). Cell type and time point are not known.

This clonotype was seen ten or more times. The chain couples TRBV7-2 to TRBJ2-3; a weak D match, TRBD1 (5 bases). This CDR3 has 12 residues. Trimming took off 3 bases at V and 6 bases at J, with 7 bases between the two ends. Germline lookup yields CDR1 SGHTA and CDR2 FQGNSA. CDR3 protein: CASSLYRDTQYF. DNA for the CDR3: TGTGCCAGCAGCTTGTACAGGGATACGCAGTATTTT.

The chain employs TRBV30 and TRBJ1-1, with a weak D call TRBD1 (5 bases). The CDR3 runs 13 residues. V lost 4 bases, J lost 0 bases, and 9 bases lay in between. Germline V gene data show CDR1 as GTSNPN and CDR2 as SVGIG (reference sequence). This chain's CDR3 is CAWTGTLNTEAFF. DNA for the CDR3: TGTGCCTGGACAGGGACCCTGAACACTGAAGCTTTCTTT.

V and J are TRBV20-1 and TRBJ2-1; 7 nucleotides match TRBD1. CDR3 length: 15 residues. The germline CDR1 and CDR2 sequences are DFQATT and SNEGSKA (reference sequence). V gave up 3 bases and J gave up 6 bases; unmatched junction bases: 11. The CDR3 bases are TGCAGTGCTAGCCCCGCGGAGACAGGGTTCAATGAGCAGTTCTTC. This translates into CSASPAETGFNEQFF.

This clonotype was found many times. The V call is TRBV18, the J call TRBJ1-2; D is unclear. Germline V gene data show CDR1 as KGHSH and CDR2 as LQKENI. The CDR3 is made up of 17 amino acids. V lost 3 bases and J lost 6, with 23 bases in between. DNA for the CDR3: TGTGCCAGCTCACCCTTTCCGGGCCAACGCCCCACTAATGGCTACACCTTC. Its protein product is CASSPFPGQRPTNGYTF.

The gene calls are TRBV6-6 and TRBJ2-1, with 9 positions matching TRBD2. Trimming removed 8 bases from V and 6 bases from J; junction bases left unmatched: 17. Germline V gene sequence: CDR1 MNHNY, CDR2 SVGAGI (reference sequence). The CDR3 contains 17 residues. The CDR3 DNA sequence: TGTGCCAGCCGGAGGAGAAGCGGGGGGTCCTTCTCCAATGAGCAGTTCTTC. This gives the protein CASRRRSGGSFSNEQFF.